This T cell receptor beta chain was identified in a study of vaccination effects on CD4 cells after COVID-19. The wider study: Post-vaccine sampling occurred a median 72 days after the second dose.

Here immunoSEQ multiplex PCR was the method, and the copy in TCRdb shows in-frame clones only, minus some. The profile shows fewer than 55,000 clones, about 70% of them singletons. For this clone: What it binds is not known.

V dropped 0 bases and J dropped 4 bases, with 10 bases sitting between them. In germline, CDR1 is MNHEY, CDR2 SVGAGI. The CDR3 is made up of 15 amino acids. CD4+ T cells were isolated after 10 days of culture. Participants got two doses of BNT162b2 or mRNA-1273 vaccine. The input for sequencing was CD4+ T cells from PBMCs cultured without peptide, taken after COVID-19 vaccination. The clonotype comes from a human donor who received a COVID-19 vaccine. V and J are TRBV6-5 and TRBJ1-5; the D is unclear. The CDR3 DNA follows: TGTGCCAGCAGTTACTCGATTGAGGAAAATCAGCCCCAGCATTTT. Translating it yields CASSYSIEENQPQHF.